These 15 T cell receptor beta chains came from one sample sequenced in a study of T cell responses to AZD1222 COVID-19 vaccine. Profiled with immunoSEQ multiplex PCR; TCRdb holds only in-frame clones, not every one. The table has under 150,000 clones, 87% seen once. The source material was peripheral blood, sampled 28 days after the second AZD1222 dose. The receptors were sampled from an adult who received the AZD1222 COVID-19 vaccine.

V is TRBV19 and J is TRBJ2-1; 13 positions match TRBD2. J was trimmed by 5 bases and V by 6 bases; bases with no gene match: 4. The CDR3 totals 15 residues. In germline, CDR1 is LNHDA, CDR2 SQIVND (reference sequence). The CDR3 DNA reads as TGTGCCAGTAGGTTACTAGCGGGGGGGAACAATGAGCAGTTCTTC. Amino acids: CASRLLAGGNNEQFF.

CDR3 sequence: CASSLRTGGRETQYF. The DNA of the CDR3 is TGCGCCAGCAGCTTAAGGACAGGGGGCAGAGAGACCCAGTACTTC. The chain links TRBV5-1 to TRBJ2-5, with TRBD1 matching over 11 bases. Germline V gene lookup returns CDR1 SGHRS and CDR2 YFSETQ. The CDR3 runs to 15 residues. V lost 2 bases and J lost 4; bases outside the gene matches: 4.

There are a few counts of this clone. The genes are TRBV3-1 (or the pseudogene TRBV3-2) and TRBJ1-1; D is possibly TRBD1 (5 bases). V lost 5 bases and J 0 bases, leaving 13 bases between the germline ends. This CDR3 is built from 15 residues. The germline gives CDR1 LGHDT, CDR2 YNNKEL (reference sequence). The CDR3 region is CASSSRGTVNTEAFF. CDR3 sequence (DNA): TGTGCCAGCAGCTCCCGCGGGACGGTGAACACTGAAGCTTTCTTT.

Here the CDR3 reads CASRREETPAMPQHF. CDR3 DNA sequence: TGTGCCAGCAGGAGGGAAGAAACCCCGGCGATGCCCCAGCATTTT. V and J are TRBV2 and TRBJ1-5; the D is unclear. This CDR3 has 15 amino acids. The V end lost 6 bases, the J end lost 9 bases, and 21 bases lay between the germline ends. Germline-derived CDR1 and CDR2 are SNHLY and FYNNEI.

The gene calls are TRBV3-1 (or the pseudogene TRBV3-2) and TRBJ1-1; 9 bases match TRBD1. The V and J ends lost 4 bases and 12 bases, in that order; junction bases with no gene match: 9. Germline-derived CDR1 and CDR2 are LGHDT and YNNKEL (reference sequence). The CDR3 covers 13 residues. The CDR3 DNA sequence: TGTGCCAGCAGCCGACAGACAGGGGGAATGTCTTTCTTT. Its protein is CASSRQTGGMSFF.

V is TRBV29-1 and J is TRBJ1-4; TRBD1 agrees at 7 bases. J was trimmed by 6 bases and V by 3 bases; bases with no gene match: 7. The length of the CDR3 is 14 residues. Germline-derived CDR1 and CDR2 are SQVTM and ANQGSEA. The CDR3 coding sequence is TGCAGCGTTGAGAGACAGGGAACAGATGAAAAACTGTTTTTT. Translating it yields CSVERQGTDEKLFF. Together with reference TRBV29-1 and TRBJ1-4, the CDR3 gives the full variable domain: SAVISQKPSRDICQRGTSLTIQCQVDSQVTMMFWYRQQPGQSLTLIATANQGSEATYESGFVIDKFPISRPNLTFSTLTVSNMSPEDSSIYLCSVERQGTDEKLFFGSGTQLSVL.

The rearrangement links TRBV3-1 (or the pseudogene TRBV3-2) to TRBJ2-7, with D possibly TRBD1 on 6 matching bases. Per the germline V gene, CDR1 is LGHDT and CDR2 is YNNKEL (reference sequence). V lost 5 bases and J lost 2, with 16 bases in between. The CDR3 sequence is 15 residues long. As DNA, the CDR3 is TGTGCCAGCAGCGGCGGCATTAGGACAGCCTACGAGCAGTACTTC. Translated, it gives CASSGGIRTAYEQYF.

This clone was seen a few times. The chain uses TRBV2 and TRBJ2-5; 10 bases line up with TRBD2. Germline CDR1 reads SNHLY; CDR2 reads FYNNEI. The CDR3 runs to 17 residues. J gave up 3 bases and V 3 bases, and 10 bases lay outside the gene matches. The CDR3 is CASSDTTWTSGKETQYF. The CDR3 nucleotides are TGTGCCAGCAGTGATACCACCTGGACTAGCGGAAAAGAGACCCAGTACTTC.

The gene calls are TRBV15 and TRBJ1-2; D not resolved. The CDR3 length is 15 residues. In germline, CDR1 is LNHNV, CDR2 YYDKDF (reference sequence). The V end was cut by 0 bases, the J end by 0 bases, with 8 bases between. The CDR3, as DNA: TGTGCCACCAGCAGAGATCTGTCAACTAACTATGGCTACACCTTC. Its translation: CATSRDLSTNYGYTF.

The table lists this clone with a count of one. J is TRBJ2-7 and V is TRBV5-1, with a possible D match to TRBD1 (6 bases). Trimming shortened V by 3 bases and J by 0 bases, and 19 bases separated the two germline ends. CDR1 SGHRS and CDR2 YFSETQ come from the germline V gene. The CDR3 extends over 17 amino acids. The DNA for the CDR3 is TGCGCCAGCAGCTCAAGACAGGCCTTTGGGGCCTCCTACGAGCAGTACTTC. Encoded protein: CASSSRQAFGASYEQYF.

The chain recombines TRBV4-3 with TRBJ1-5, with 8 bases matching TRBD1. CDR3 length: 16 amino acids. The V and J ends lost 0 bases and 6 bases, in that order; junction bases with no gene match: 7. Looked up from germline, CDR1 is LGHNA and CDR2 is YSLEER. For the CDR3, the DNA is TGCGCCAGCAGCCAAGATCCCAGGGGGCGAGGTCAGCCCCAGCATTTT. Its protein is CASSQDPRGRGQPQHF.

The chain recombines TRBV30 with TRBJ1-5; no definite D call. Trimming removed 4 bases at V and 2 bases at J, with 21 bases between. Germline assignment: CDR1 GTSNPN and CDR2 SVGIG (reference sequence). The CDR3 runs 17 residues. The CDR3 loop reads CAWNKGEVAVGNQPQHF. The CDR3 DNA is TGTGCCTGGAATAAGGGCGAAGTAGCAGTGGGCAATCAGCCCCAGCATTTT.

J is TRBJ2-2 and V is TRBV5-1; 7 bases fit TRBD2. CDR1 SGHRS and CDR2 YFSETQ come from the germline V gene. The CDR3 is made up of 16 amino acids. J gave up 2 bases and V 2 bases, and 6 bases lay outside the gene matches. The CDR3 region is CASSFSSGANTGELFF. The CDR3 DNA reads TGCGCCAGCAGCTTTTCGAGCGGGGCCAACACCGGGGAGCTGTTTTTT.

The chain employs TRBV7-8 and TRBJ2-2; D uncertain. V was trimmed by 5 bases and J by 5 bases, leaving 3 bases between them. CDR1 is SGHVS and CDR2 is FQNEAQ in the germline V gene. The CDR3 consists of 11 residues. Here the CDR3 DNA reads TGTGCCAGCAGCGTAACCGGGGAGCTGTTTTTT. Translation: CASSVTGELFF.

The rearrangement joins TRBV5-4 to TRBJ1-6; D unclear. The CDR3 sequence is 14 residues long. Per the germline V gene, CDR1 is SGHNT and CDR2 is YYREEE (reference sequence). V was cut by 4 bases and J by 7 bases, with 12 bases left in between. CDR3 coding DNA: TGTGCCAGCAGCCTAAGGGCAGCCAATTCACCCCTCCACTTT. Its protein product is CASSLRAANSPLHF.